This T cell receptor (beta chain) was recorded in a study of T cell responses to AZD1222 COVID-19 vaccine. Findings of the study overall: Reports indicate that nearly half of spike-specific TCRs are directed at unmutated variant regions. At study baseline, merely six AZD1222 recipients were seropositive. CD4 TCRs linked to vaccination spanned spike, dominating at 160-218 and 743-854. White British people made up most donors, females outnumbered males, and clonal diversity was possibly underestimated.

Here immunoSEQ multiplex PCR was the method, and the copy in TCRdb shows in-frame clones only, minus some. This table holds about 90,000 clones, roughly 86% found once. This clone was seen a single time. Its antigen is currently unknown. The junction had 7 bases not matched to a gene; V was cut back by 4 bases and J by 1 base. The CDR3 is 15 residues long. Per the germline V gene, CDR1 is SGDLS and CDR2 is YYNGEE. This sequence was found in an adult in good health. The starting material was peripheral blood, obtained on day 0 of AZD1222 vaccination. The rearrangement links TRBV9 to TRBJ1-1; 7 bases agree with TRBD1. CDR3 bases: TGTGCCAGCAGCCCGGGGACAGAGAAGAACACTGAAGCTTTCTTT. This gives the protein CASSPGTEKNTEAFF.